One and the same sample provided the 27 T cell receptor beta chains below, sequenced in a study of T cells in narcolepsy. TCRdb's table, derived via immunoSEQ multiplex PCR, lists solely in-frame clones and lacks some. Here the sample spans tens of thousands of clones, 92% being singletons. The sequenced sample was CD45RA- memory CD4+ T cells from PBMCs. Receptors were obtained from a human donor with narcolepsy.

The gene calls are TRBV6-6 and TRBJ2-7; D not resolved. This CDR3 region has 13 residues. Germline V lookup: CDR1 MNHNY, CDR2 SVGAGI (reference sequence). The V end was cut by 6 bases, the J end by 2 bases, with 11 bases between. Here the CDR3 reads CASSFGRTYEQYF. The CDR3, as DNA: TGTGCCAGCAGCTTCGGACGGACCTACGAGCAGTACTTC.

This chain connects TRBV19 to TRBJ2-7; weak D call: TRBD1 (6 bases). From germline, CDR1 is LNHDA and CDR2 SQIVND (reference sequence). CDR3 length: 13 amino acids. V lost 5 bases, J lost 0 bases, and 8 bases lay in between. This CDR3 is CASSVRGSYEQYF. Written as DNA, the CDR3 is TGTGCCAGTAGTGTCAGGGGCTCCTACGAGCAGTACTTC.

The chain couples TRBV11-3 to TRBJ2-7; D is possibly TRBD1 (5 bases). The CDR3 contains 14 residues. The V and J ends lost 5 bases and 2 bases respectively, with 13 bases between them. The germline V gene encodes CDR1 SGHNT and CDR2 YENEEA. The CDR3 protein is CASSPRVGTYEQYF. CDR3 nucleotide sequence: TGTGCCAGCAGCCCCAGGGTCGGAACCTACGAGCAGTACTTC.

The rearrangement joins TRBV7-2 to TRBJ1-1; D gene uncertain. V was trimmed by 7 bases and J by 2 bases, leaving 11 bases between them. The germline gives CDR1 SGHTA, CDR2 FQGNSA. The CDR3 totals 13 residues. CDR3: CASTLIFNTEAFF. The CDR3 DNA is TGTGCCAGCACCCTCATTTTCAACACTGAAGCTTTCTTT.

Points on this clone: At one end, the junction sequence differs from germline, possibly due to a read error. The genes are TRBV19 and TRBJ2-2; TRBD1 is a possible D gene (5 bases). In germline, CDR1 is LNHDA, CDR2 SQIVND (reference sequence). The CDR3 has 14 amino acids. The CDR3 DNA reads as TGTGCCAGTAGTGTCGACAGAGGTACCGCGGAGCTGTTTTTT. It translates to CASSVDRGTAELFF.

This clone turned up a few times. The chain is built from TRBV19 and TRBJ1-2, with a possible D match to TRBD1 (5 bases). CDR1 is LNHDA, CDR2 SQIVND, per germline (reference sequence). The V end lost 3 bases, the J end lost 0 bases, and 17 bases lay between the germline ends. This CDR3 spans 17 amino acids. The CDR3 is CASSIGLGAVANYGYTF. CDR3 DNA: TGTGCCAGTAGTATCGGCCTCGGGGCAGTAGCTAACTATGGCTACACCTTC. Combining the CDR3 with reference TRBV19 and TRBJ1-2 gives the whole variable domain DGGITQSPKYLFRKEGQNVTLSCEQNLNHDAMYWYRQDPGQGLRLIYYSQIVNDFQKGDIAEGYSVSREKKESFPLTVTSAQKNPTAFYLCASSIGLGAVANYGYTFGSGTRLTVV.

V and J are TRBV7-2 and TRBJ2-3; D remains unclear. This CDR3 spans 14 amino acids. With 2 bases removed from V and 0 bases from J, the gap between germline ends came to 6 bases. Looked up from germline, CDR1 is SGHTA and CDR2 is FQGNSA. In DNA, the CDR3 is TGTGCCAGCAGCTTACGACTTAGCACAGATACGCAGTATTTT. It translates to CASSLRLSTDTQYF.

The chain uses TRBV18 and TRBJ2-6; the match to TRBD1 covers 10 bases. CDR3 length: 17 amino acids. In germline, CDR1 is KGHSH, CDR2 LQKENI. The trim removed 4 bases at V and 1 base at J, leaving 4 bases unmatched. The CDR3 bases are TGTGCCAGCTCACGGGGACAGGGGACATCTGGGGCCAACGTCCTGACTTTC. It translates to CASSRGQGTSGANVLTF.

CDR3 loop: CASSEAGRGTYEQYF. In DNA form, the CDR3 reads TGTGCCAGCAGTGAAGCGGGGCGGGGCACCTACGAGCAGTACTTC. This chain joins TRBV2 and TRBJ2-7; D might be TRBD2 (6 bases). CDR1 SNHLY and CDR2 FYNNEI come from the germline V gene. This CDR3 contains 15 residues. V was cut by 0 bases and J by 2 bases, with 11 bases left in between.

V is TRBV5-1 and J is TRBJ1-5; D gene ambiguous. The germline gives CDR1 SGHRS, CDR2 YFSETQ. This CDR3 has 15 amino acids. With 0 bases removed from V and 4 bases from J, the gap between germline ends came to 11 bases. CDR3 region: CASSLEGSRNQPQHF. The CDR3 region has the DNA TGCGCCAGCAGCTTGGAAGGGTCACGGAATCAGCCCCAGCATTTT.

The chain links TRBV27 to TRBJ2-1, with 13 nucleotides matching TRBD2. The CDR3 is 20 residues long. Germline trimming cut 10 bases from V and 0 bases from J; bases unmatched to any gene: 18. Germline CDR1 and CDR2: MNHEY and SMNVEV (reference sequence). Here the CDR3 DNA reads TGTGCCACCTTACCCCCCTCGGGACTAGCGGGATTGAGCTCCTACAATGAGCAGTTCTTC. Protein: CATLPPSGLAGLSSYNEQFF.

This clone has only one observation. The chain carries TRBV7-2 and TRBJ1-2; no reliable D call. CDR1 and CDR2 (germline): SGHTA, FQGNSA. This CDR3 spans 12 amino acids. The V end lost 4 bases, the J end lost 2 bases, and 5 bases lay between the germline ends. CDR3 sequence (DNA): TGTGCCAGCAGCTCAAACAACTATGGCTACACCTTC. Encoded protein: CASSSNNYGYTF.

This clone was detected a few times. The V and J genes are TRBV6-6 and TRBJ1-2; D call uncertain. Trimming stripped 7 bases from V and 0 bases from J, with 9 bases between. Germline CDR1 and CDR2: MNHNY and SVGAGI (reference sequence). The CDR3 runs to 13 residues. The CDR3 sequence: CASTSASNYGYTF. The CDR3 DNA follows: TGTGCCAGCACGAGCGCCTCTAACTATGGCTACACCTTC.

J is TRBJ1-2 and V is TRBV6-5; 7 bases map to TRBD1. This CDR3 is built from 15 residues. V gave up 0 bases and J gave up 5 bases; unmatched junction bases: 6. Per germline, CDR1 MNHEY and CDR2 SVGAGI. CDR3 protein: CASSYSITGAYGYTF. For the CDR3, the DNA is TGTGCCAGCAGTTACTCGATCACAGGGGCGTATGGCTACACCTTC.

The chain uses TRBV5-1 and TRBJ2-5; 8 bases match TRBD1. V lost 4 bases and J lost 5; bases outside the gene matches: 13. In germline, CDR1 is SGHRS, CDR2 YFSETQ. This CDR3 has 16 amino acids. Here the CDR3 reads CASSHQGAVTVETQYF. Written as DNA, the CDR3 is TGCGCCAGCAGCCATCAGGGGGCTGTAACTGTGGAGACCCAGTACTTC.

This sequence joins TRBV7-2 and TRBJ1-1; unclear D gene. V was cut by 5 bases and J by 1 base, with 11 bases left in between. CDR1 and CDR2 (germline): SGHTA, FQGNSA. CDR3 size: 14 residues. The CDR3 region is CASSPLPENTEAFF. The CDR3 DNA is TGTGCCAGCAGCCCGCTCCCGGAGAACACTGAAGCTTTCTTT.

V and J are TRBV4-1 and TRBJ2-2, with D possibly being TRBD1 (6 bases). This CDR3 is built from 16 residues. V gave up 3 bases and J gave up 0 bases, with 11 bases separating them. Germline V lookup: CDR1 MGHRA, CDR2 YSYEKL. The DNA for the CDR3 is TGCGCCAGCAGCCAGGAAGACAGGCCGAACACCGGGGAGCTGTTTTTT. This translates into CASSQEDRPNTGELFF.

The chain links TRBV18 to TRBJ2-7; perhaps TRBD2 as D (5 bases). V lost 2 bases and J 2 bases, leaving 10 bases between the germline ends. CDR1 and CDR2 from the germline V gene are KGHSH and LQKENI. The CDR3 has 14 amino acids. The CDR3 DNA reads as TGTGCCAGCTCACCAATCCCGGGAACCTACGAGCAGTACTTC. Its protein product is CASSPIPGTYEQYF.

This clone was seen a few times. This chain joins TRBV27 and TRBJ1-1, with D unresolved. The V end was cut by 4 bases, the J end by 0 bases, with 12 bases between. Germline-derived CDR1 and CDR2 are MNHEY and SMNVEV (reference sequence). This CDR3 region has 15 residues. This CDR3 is CASSSSFEVNTEAFF. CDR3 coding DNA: TGTGCCAGCAGTTCCTCCTTTGAGGTGAACACTGAAGCTTTCTTT.

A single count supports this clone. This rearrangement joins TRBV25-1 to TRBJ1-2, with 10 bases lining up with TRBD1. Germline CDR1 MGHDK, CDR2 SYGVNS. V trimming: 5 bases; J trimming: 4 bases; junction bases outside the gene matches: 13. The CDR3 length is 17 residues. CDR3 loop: CASSHSWGGQGGYGYTF. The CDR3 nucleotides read TGTGCCAGCAGTCACTCATGGGGAGGACAGGGGGGCTATGGCTACACCTTC.

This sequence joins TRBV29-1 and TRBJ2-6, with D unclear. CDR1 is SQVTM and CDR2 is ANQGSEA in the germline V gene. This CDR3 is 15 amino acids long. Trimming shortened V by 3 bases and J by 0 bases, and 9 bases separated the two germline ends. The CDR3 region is CSVEGSYSGANVLTF. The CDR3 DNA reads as TGCAGCGTTGAGGGATCCTACTCTGGGGCCAACGTCCTGACTTTC.

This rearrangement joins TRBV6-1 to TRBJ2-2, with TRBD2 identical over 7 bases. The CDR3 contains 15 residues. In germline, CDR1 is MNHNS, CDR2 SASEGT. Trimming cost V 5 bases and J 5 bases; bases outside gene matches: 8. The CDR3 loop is CASSRSWGGTGELFF. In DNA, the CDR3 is TGTGCCAGCAGTCGAAGCTGGGGAGGGACCGGGGAGCTGTTTTTT.

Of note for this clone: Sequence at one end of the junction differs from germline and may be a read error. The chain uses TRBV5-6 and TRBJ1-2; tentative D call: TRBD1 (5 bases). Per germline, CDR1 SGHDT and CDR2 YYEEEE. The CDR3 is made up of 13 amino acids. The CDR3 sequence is CASSFPGTKTLAF. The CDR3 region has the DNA TGTGCCAGCAGCTTCCCCGGGACCAAAACTCTCGCCTTC.

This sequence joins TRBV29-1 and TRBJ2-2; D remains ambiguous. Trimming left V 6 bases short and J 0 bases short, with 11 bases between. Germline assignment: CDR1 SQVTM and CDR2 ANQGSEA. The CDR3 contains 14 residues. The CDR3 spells CSVRGPSNTGELFF. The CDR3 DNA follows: TGCAGCGTCCGTGGGCCTTCGAACACCGGGGAGCTGTTTTTT.

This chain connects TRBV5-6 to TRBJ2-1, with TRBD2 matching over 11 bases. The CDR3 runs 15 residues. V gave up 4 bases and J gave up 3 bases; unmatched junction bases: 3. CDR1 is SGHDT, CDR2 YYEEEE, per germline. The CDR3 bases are TGTGCCAGCAGCCCGGGACTAGCGGTCTACAATGAGCAGTTCTTC. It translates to CASSPGLAVYNEQFF.

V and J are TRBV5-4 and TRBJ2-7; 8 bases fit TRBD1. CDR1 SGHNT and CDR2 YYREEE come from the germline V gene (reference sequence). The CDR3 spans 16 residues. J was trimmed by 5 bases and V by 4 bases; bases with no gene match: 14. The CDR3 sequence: CASSRSTGGSSNEQYF. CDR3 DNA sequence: TGTGCCAGCAGCCGCTCAACAGGGGGATCTAGCAACGAGCAGTACTTC.

For the CDR3, the DNA is TGTGCCAGCAGCCCCGACCCGGGGGGCTACGAGCAGTACTTC. This gives the protein CASSPDPGGYEQYF. The chain uses TRBV7-2 and TRBJ2-7; TRBD2 agrees at 7 bases. The CDR3 is made up of 14 amino acids. J was trimmed by 3 bases and V by 5 bases; bases with no gene match: 7. Germline V gives CDR1 SGHTA, CDR2 FQGNSA.